The clone carrying this TCR beta chain was counted a few times. Its target is unknown. The sample originates from a study of blood T cells in healthy people across ages. Points from the study as a whole: A roughly linear fall in TCR beta diversity per million T cells was seen with increasing age.

From germline, CDR1 is LGHNA and CDR2 YSLEER. Trimming removed 4 bases from V and 9 bases from J; junction bases left unmatched: 6. This CDR3 region has 13 residues. A J-beta primer mix and a sample-barcoded 5' primer were used in a second PCR of roughly 7 to 12 cycles. TCRdb passed the 5' RACE reads through MiXCR, listing each CDR3 protein once. The sample lists around 850,000 distinct CDR3 sequences; roughly 34% were seen once. The sequence was obtained from a man younger than 35 in good health. Sequencing was carried out using blood. The gene calls are TRBV4-3 and TRBJ1-5; 7 bases are shared with TRBD1. Here the CDR3 DNA reads TGCGCCAGCAGCCCCGGGAGGGGGCGGCCCCAGCATTTT. It is translated as CASSPGRGRPQHF.